The 17 T cell receptor beta chains given below trace back to one sample, sequenced in a study of T cell repertoires in cytomegalovirus infection. Via MiXCR, TCRdb re-called the reads, giving one row per CDR3 protein. Of 45,000 to 60,000 distinct CDR3 sequences listed, roughly a fifth are singletons. What these receptors recognize is not known. The sequenced sample was CD8+ T cells from cultured PBMCs, obtained from culture after CMV antigen stimulation. The receptors originated from a human donor in good health (CMV status not recorded). Some clones in this sample may be carry-over from other donors' samples.

In DNA, the CDR3 is TGCAGCGTGACCGGGACACCTACTAACTATGGCTACACCTTC. Its translation: CSVTGTPTNYGYTF. The chain joins TRBV29-1 to TRBJ1-2, with D perhaps TRBD1 (6 bases). Trimming left V 6 bases short and J 0 bases short, with 14 bases between. The CDR3 loop spans 14 amino acids. Germline V gives CDR1 SQVTM, CDR2 ANQGSEA.

The chain carries TRBV7-8 and TRBJ1-6; the D gene is possibly TRBD1 (6 bases). V lost 8 bases and J 3 bases, leaving 11 bases between the germline ends. The CDR3 has 14 residues. CDR1 and CDR2 (germline): SGHVS, FQNEAQ. DNA for the CDR3: TGTGCCAGCGGGGGGGGCGACTATAATTCACCCCTCCACTTT. The encoded protein is CASGGGDYNSPLHF.

As concerns this clonotype: Just one base apart from a much larger clone, this may be a read error. The chain combines TRBV12-3 or TRBV12-4 with TRBJ2-7; no firm D call. The CDR3 consists of 12 residues. With 7 bases removed from V and 9 bases from J, the gap between germline ends came to 16 bases. CDR3: CASTTGPAGQYF. Here the CDR3 DNA reads TGTGCCAGCACTACGGGCCCCGCCGGGCAGTACTTC.

The J gene is TRBJ1-1, the V gene TRBV12-3 or TRBV12-4; D may be TRBD1 (5 bases). The CDR3 runs to 13 residues. Between the trimmed V and J ends, which lost 4 bases and 1 base, there was a span of 7 bases. The CDR3 region has the DNA TGTGCCAGCAGTTCCACAGGGAACACTGAAGCTTTCTTT. This encodes CASSSTGNTEAFF.

The chain's CDR3 is CASSLDGPPVIQYF. CDR3 DNA sequence: TGTGCCAGCAGCTTAGACGGTCCCCCGGTCATTCAGTACTTC. This rearrangement joins TRBV7-8 to TRBJ2-4; D is undetermined. Germline lookup yields CDR1 SGHVS and CDR2 FQNEAQ. Trimming stripped 1 base from V and 9 bases from J, with 13 bases between. This CDR3 has 14 residues.

The rearrangement joins TRBV27 to TRBJ1-2, with D possibly matching TRBD1 (5 bases). CDR3 length equals 11 residues. V gave up 6 bases and J gave up 7 bases, with 9 bases separating them. CDR1 is MNHEY and CDR2 is SMNVEV in the germline V gene (reference sequence). The CDR3 DNA sequence: TGTGCCAGCAGATCCGGGGGTGGCTACACCTTC. It translates to CASRSGGGYTF.

The table lists this clonotype with a few counts. This chain links TRBV6-2 or TRBV6-3 with TRBJ1-1; no clear D gene. Germline-derived CDR1 and CDR2 are MNHEY and SVGEGT. Trimming took off 3 bases at V and 4 bases at J, with 15 bases between the two ends. This CDR3 is built from 15 residues. The CDR3: CASSYWQPRGTEAFF. The CDR3 DNA follows: TGTGCCAGCAGTTATTGGCAGCCCCGGGGCACTGAAGCTTTCTTT.

In this sample, this clonotype turned up a few times. The V gene is TRBV11-3, the J gene TRBJ2-6; TRBD2 matches at 13 bases. V was clipped by 6 bases and J by 2 bases; unmatched bases: 7. Germline values: CDR1 SGHNT, CDR2 YENEEA. This CDR3 is built from 18 residues. DNA of the CDR3: TGTGCCAGCAGACCAATACTAGCGGGAGGGCCTGGGGCCAACGTCCTGACTTTC. Amino acid sequence: CASRPILAGGPGANVLTF.

This clonotype was seen only a few times. V usage is TRBV12-5 and J usage is TRBJ2-1; no clear D. The V and J ends lost 4 bases and 7 bases respectively, with 5 bases between them. Germline V CDR1 and CDR2: LGHNT, FRNRAP. There are 11 residues in the CDR3. The CDR3 here is CASGSPNEQFF. DNA for the CDR3: TGTGCTAGTGGTTCACCGAATGAGCAGTTCTTC.

This clonotype was observed a few times. The chain links TRBV11-2 to TRBJ2-1, with TRBD2 identical over 14 bases. The CDR3 loop spans 16 amino acids. Germline V gives CDR1 SGHAT, CDR2 FQNNGV. V gave up 4 bases and J gave up 4 bases; unmatched junction bases: 3. CDR3 DNA sequence: TGTGCCAGCAGCTGGACTAGCGGGGGGCAGTACAATGAGCAGTTCTTC. Amino acid sequence: CASSWTSGGQYNEQFF.

This clonotype came up a few times. Here the CDR3 reads CASRQEGVNQPQHF. The CDR3 DNA reads TGTGCCAGCAGACAGGAGGGGGTAAATCAGCCCCAGCATTTT. The chain carries TRBV7-9 and TRBJ1-5; weak D call: TRBD1 (6 bases). Trimming shortened V by 6 bases and J by 4 bases, and 13 bases separated the two germline ends. The CDR3 is made up of 14 amino acids. Per germline, CDR1 SEHNR and CDR2 FQNEAQ (reference sequence).

In its sample, this clonotype was seen many times. The rearrangement uses TRBV7-2 and TRBJ1-1; D gene unclear. Germline CDR1 and CDR2: SGHTA and FQGNSA. This CDR3 is 13 amino acids long. V lost 4 bases and J lost 4, with 10 bases in between. The chain's CDR3 is CASSYTEGTEAFF. In nucleotides, the CDR3 is TGTGCCAGCAGCTACACGGAGGGCACTGAAGCTTTCTTT.

In its sample, this clonotype was seen a few times. The V and J genes are TRBV7-6 and TRBJ2-3; D may match TRBD1 or TRBD2 (5 bases each). CDR1 and CDR2 (germline): SGHVS, FNYEAQ. V lost 1 base, J lost 8 bases, and 13 bases lay in between. The CDR3 extends over 14 amino acids. CDR3 sequence: CASSLDGDGRTQYF. The CDR3 coding sequence is TGTGCCAGCAGCTTAGATGGGGACGGGCGTACGCAGTATTTT. Complete variable domain (other parts from reference TRBV7-6 and TRBJ2-3): GAGVSQSPRYKVTKRGQDVALRCDPISGHVSLYWYRQALGQGPEFLTYFNYEAQQDKSGLPNDRFSAERPEGSISTLTIQRTEQRDSAMYRCASSLDGDGRTQYFGPGTRLTVL.

The sample holds a few counts of this clonotype. The V and J genes are TRBV4-2 and TRBJ1-1; the match to TRBD1 covers 9 bases. Trimming cost V 8 bases and J 8 bases; bases outside gene matches: 9. The CDR3 is 13 amino acids. Germline loops: CDR1 LGHNA, CDR2 YNFKEQ. Here the CDR3 DNA reads TGTGCCAGCGTCCCCACAGGGGGCGCAGAAGCTTTCTTT. The encoded protein is CASVPTGGAEAFF.

The chain recombines TRBV7-2 with TRBJ1-4, with 7 bases that match TRBD1. With V trimmed by 2 bases and J by 5 bases, 5 bases remained unmatched. The CDR3 has 15 amino acids. Germline V gene lookup returns CDR1 SGHTA and CDR2 FQGNSA. The CDR3 is CASSLLDRVNEKLFF. The CDR3 region has the DNA TGTGCCAGCAGCTTACTAGACAGGGTGAATGAAAAACTGTTTTTT.

This clonotype has a handful of counts. The chain recombines TRBV12-3 or TRBV12-4 with TRBJ2-7; 7 bases match TRBD2. V lost 8 bases and J lost 5; bases outside the gene matches: 9. The CDR3 runs to 13 residues. CDR3 sequence: CASAWGGMNEQYF. The CDR3, as DNA: TGTGCCAGCGCATGGGGGGGTATGAACGAGCAGTACTTC.

The chain couples TRBV7-2 to TRBJ2-1; 7 bases map to TRBD2. The length of the CDR3 is 14 residues. Germline V gene data show CDR1 as SGHTA and CDR2 as FQGNSA. V shed 1 base and J 10 bases; nucleotides not matched to a gene: 7. The CDR3 sequence: CASSLVSGAMEQFF. The CDR3 DNA is TGTGCCAGCAGCTTAGTAAGCGGGGCTATGGAGCAGTTCTTC.